This T cell receptor beta chain derives from a study of T cells in Graves' hyperthyroidism and ophthalmopathy. Study-level points and caveats: In blood, most of the thyroid clonotypes expanded above 0.001 were also present.

V gave up 1 base and J gave up 3 bases, with 12 bases separating them. Germline loops: CDR1 SGHNT, CDR2 YENEEA. The length of the CDR3 is 15 residues. RNA transcripts gave rise to amplified TCR beta CDR3 regions. First-round RT-PCR with HTBI primers amplified the TCR CDR3 region. TCRdb re-analysed the multiplex PCR reads in MiXCR, keeping a single row per CDR3 protein. The table includes about 510,000 distinct CDR3 sequences, roughly 45% detected once. Note on this clonotype: The target antigen is unknown.

Sample: peripheral blood or thyroid tissue (not recorded which). The receptor was derived from an adult woman with Graves' disease, either hyperthyroidism or ophthalmopathy (not recorded which). This chain links TRBV11-3 with TRBJ1-1; D unclear. CDR3 protein: CASSLGSLSYTEAFF. CDR3 bases: TGTGCCAGCAGCTTAGGTTCCCTATCTTACACTGAAGCTTTCTTT.